A selection of T cell receptor beta chains follows, all from one sample in a study of T cell changes during pregnancy in multiple sclerosis. TCRdb's table, derived via immunoSEQ multiplex PCR, lists solely in-frame clones and lacks some. The sample has under 100,000 clones, about 95% seen once. The specimen comprised peripheral blood, sampled in the second trimester of pregnancy. These receptor sequences come from a female donor with multiple sclerosis, enrolled in a pregnancy study. Each CDR3 is given with its conserved first and last residue. The D gene is left open where the match is weak. The size field is filled for only some rows; it gives once, few, many or a size class.

CDR3 length,J gene,D gene,V gene,clone size,CDR3 protein,CDR3 DNA
15,TRBJ2-7,TRBD1,TRBV7-9,once,CASSLGRGPGYEQYF,TGTGCCAGCAGCTTAGGAAGGGGGCCAGGCTACGAGCAGTACTTC
18,TRBJ1-3,TRBD1,TRBV4-1,once,CASSHFGTGTNSGNTIYF,TGCGCCAGCAGCCATTTCGGGACAGGGACTAACTCTGGAAACACCATATATTTT
12,TRBJ1-5,NA,TRBV5-4,NA,CASSRRGQPQHF,TGTGCCAGCAGCCGTAGAGGGCAGCCCCAGCATTTT
12,TRBJ2-1,NA,TRBV21-1,NA,CASSNRVHEQFF,TGTGCCAGCAGCAACAGGGTCCATGAGCAGTTCTTC
14,TRBJ1-2,TRBD1,TRBV25-1,NA,CASSVQGARGGYTF,TGTGCCAGCAGCGTACAGGGGGCGCGAGGTGGCTACACCTTC
13,TRBJ2-7,TRBD2,TRBV5-4,NA,CASRGGEPLEQYF,TGTGCCAGCCGGGGGGGGGAGCCCCTGGAGCAGTACTTC
13,TRBJ1-1,NA,TRBV15,NA,CATSRGPLTEAFF,TGTGCCACCAGCAGAGGTCCCCTAACGGAAGCTTTCTTT
14,TRBJ2-7,TRBD1,TRBV27,NA,CASSLKGASYEQYF,TGTGCCAGCAGTTTAAAGGGGGCTTCCTACGAGCAGTACTTC
15,TRBJ2-5,NA,TRBV7-6,NA,CASSPGGQYQETQYF,TGTGCCAGCAGCCCCGGCGGGCAGTACCAAGAGACCCAGTACTTC
16,TRBJ2-1,TRBD2,TRBV6-5,NA,CASSYRTSGAYNEQFF,TGTGCCAGCAGTTACCGCACTAGCGGGGCGTACAATGAGCAGTTCTTC
14,TRBJ2-2,TRBD2,TRBV2,NA,CASTLAGATGELFF,TGTGCCAGCACACTAGCGGGGGCCACCGGGGAGCTGTTTTTT
14,TRBJ1-5,TRBD1,TRBV28,NA,CASSFRGAAQPQHF,TGTGCCAGCAGTTTCAGGGGGGCGGCTCAGCCCCAGCATTTT
12,TRBJ2-7,NA,TRBV30,NA,CAWSESTREQYF,TGTGCCTGGAGTGAAAGTACTCGCGAGCAGTACTTC
14,TRBJ1-2,NA,TRBV27,NA,CASSLSQGVYGYTF,TGTGCCAGCAGTTTATCGCAGGGCGTATATGGCTACACCTTC
14,TRBJ2-7,NA,TRBV6-5,NA,CASRSPGSTYEQYF,TGTGCCAGCAGATCCCCCGGGAGTACCTACGAGCAGTACTTC
15,TRBJ2-1,TRBD1,TRBV5-6,NA,CASRPAGTGNNEQFF,TGTGCCAGCAGGCCCGCCGGGACAGGGAACAATGAGCAGTTCTTC
17,TRBJ2-1,TRBD1,TRBV7-9,once,CASSPTGTGPRYNEQFF,TGTGCCAGCAGCCCTACCGGGACAGGGCCCCGTTACAATGAGCAGTTCTTC
15,TRBJ1-2,NA,TRBV10-2,NA,CASSGPLGANYGYTF,TGCGCCAGCAGTGGACCCTTGGGAGCTAACTATGGCTACACCTTC
14,TRBJ2-1,NA,TRBV6-6,NA,CASSYSLAQREQFF,TGTGCCAGCAGTTACTCACTAGCTCAGCGTGAGCAGTTCTTC
16,TRBJ2-1,TRBD2,TRBV6-1,NA,CASSETGGRGRYEQFF,TGTGCCAGCAGTGAAACGGGAGGCCGAGGCCGATATGAGCAGTTCTTC
16,TRBJ1-2,NA,TRBV4-2,once,CASSQGGGRSNYGYTF,TGTGCCAGCAGCCAGGGGGGGGGCCGTTCTAACTATGGCTACACCTTC
13,TRBJ2-3,NA,TRBV18,NA,CASSPDSTDTQYF,TGTGCCAGCTCACCGGACTCCACAGATACGCAGTATTTT
15,TRBJ2-2,NA,TRBV5-6,NA,CASSLGLENTGELFF,TGTGCCAGCAGCTTGGGACTGGAGAACACCGGGGAGCTGTTTTTT
13,TRBJ2-5,NA,TRBV11-2,NA,CASSLPVSETQYF,TGTGCCAGCAGCTTACCGGTGTCGGAGACCCAGTACTTC
13,TRBJ1-1,NA,TRBV19,NA,CASSASIALEAFF,TGTGCCAGTAGTGCCTCAATAGCTCTTGAAGCTTTCTTT
11,TRBJ2-7,NA,TRBV7-9,NA,CASTLSGEQYF,TGTGCCAGCACCCTCTCGGGCGAGCAGTACTTC
17,TRBJ2-1,TRBD1,TRBV11-2,once,CASSPHPRDRGLNEQFF,TGTGCCAGCAGCCCCCACCCCCGGGACAGGGGGCTGAATGAGCAGTTCTTC
13,TRBJ2-3,TRBD1,TRBV10-3,NA,CAIRTGGTDTQYF,TGTGCTATCAGGACAGGGGGCACAGATACGCAGTATTTT
17,TRBJ2-1,TRBD2,TRBV9,NA,CASSVAGGLGSYNEQFF,TGTGCCAGCAGCGTAGCGGGGGGACTAGGGTCCTACAATGAGCAGTTCTTC
12,TRBJ1-2,NA,TRBV6-5,NA,CASRQGAYGYTF,TGTGCCAGCAGGCAAGGAGCCTATGGCTACACCTTC
14,TRBJ1-4,NA,TRBV19,NA,CASSKAGFNEKLFF,TGTGCCAGTAGTAAGGCGGGGTTTAATGAAAAACTGTTTTTT
13,TRBJ1-5,NA,TRBV29-1,NA,CSVRQAGNQPQHF,TGCAGCGTCAGACAGGCTGGCAATCAGCCCCAGCATTTT
16,TRBJ1-2,NA,TRBV9,NA,CASSGGGPRQNYGYTF,TGTGCCAGCAGCGGGGGGGGGCCCCGGCAGAACTATGGCTACACCTTC
16,TRBJ2-1,TRBD2,TRBV4-2,NA,CASSQEIAGGHGGQFF,TGTGCCAGCAGCCAAGAGATAGCGGGAGGCCATGGAGGGCAGTTCTTC
14,TRBJ1-1,NA,TRBV2,NA,CASSIQGPNTEAFF,TGTGCCAGCAGTATACAGGGTCCGAACACTGAAGCTTTCTTT
12,TRBJ2-3,TRBD2,TRBV30,NA,CAWTSGSYTQYF,TGTGCCTGGACTAGCGGTTCCTATACGCAGTATTTT
14,TRBJ1-5,NA,TRBV16,NA,CASSPYGVAGTQHF,TGTGCCAGCAGCCCATACGGGGTGGCCGGGACCCAGCATTTT
15,TRBJ1-1,NA,TRBV5-1,NA,CASSLSGRGSTEAFF,TGCGCCAGCAGCTTGTCAGGGAGGGGGAGCACTGAAGCTTTCTTT
17,TRBJ1-2,TRBD1,TRBV7-9,NA,CASSLVRRDRGQGGYTF,TGTGCCAGCAGCTTAGTACGTCGAGACAGGGGGCAAGGTGGCTACACCTTC
17,TRBJ2-7,TRBD1,TRBV2,once,CASSQLLNPTGSGEQYF,TGTGCCAGCAGCCAACTCTTAAATCCGACAGGGTCGGGCGAGCAGTACTTC
13,TRBJ2-3,NA,TRBV27,NA,CASSRPPGDTQYF,TGTGCCAGCAGCCGGCCCCCGGGAGATACGCAGTATTTT
15,TRBJ2-1,TRBD1,TRBV27,NA,CASSFGQGLYNEQFF,TGTGCCAGCAGTTTTGGACAGGGGCTCTACAATGAGCAGTTCTTC
17,TRBJ2-1,TRBD2,TRBV2,NA,CASRSQTSRSSYNEQFF,TGTGCCAGCAGGAGTCAGACTAGCCGAAGCTCCTACAATGAGCAGTTCTTC
15,TRBJ1-3,NA,TRBV4-2,NA,CASSRTGDSGNTIYF,TGTGCCAGCAGCCGAACGGGAGACTCTGGAAACACCATATATTTT
11,TRBJ2-2,NA,TRBV20-1,NA,CSARTGGELFF,TGCAGTGCTAGGACAGGCGGGGAGCTGTTTTTT
14,TRBJ1-1,TRBD1,TRBV6-6,NA,CASRDRGWGTEAFF,TGTGCCAGCAGAGACAGGGGTTGGGGCACTGAAGCTTTCTTT
15,TRBJ2-3,NA,TRBV28,NA,CASSGPGDGGDTQYF,TGTGCCAGCAGTGGGCCGGGGGACGGAGGAGATACGCAGTATTTT
13,TRBJ1-4,TRBD1,TRBV18,NA,CASSPGQGEKLFF,TGTGCCAGCTCACCGGGACAGGGCGAAAAACTGTTTTTT
15,TRBJ2-1,NA,TRBV5-1,once,CASSLDERTYNEQFF,TGCGCCAGCAGCTTGGATGAGAGGACCTACAATGAGCAGTTCTTC
16,TRBJ2-3,NA,TRBV7-3,NA,CASSFTGTQPSDTQYF,TGTGCCAGCAGCTTTACCGGGACTCAACCATCCGATACGCAGTATTTT
11,TRBJ2-7,NA,TRBV6-4,NA,CARPTGDEQYF,TGTGCCAGGCCGACAGGTGACGAGCAGTACTTC
14,TRBJ1-2,NA,TRBV28,NA,CASSLAQGHYGYTF,TGTGCCAGCAGTTTAGCCCAGGGTCACTATGGCTACACCTTC
18,TRBJ2-6,TRBD2,TRBV14,NA,CASSRWLAGVAGANVLTF,TGTGCCAGCAGCCGCTGGCTAGCGGGAGTAGCTGGGGCCAACGTCCTGACTTTC
14,TRBJ2-7,TRBD2,TRBV27,NA,CASSFGGAAYEQYF,TGTGCCAGCAGTTTCGGGGGGGCGGCCTACGAGCAGTACTTC
14,TRBJ2-1,TRBD2,TRBV5-1,NA,CASSWGGGNNEQFF,TGCGCCAGCAGCTGGGGCGGGGGGAACAATGAGCAGTTCTTC
16,TRBJ2-1,TRBD2,TRBV28,NA,CASSFSLGLADNEQFF,TGTGCCAGCAGTTTTAGTCTGGGGCTAGCGGACAATGAGCAGTTCTTC
18,TRBJ1-5,NA,TRBV19,once,CASSSWDSRAISNQPQHF,TGTGCCAGTAGTAGTTGGGACTCAAGGGCAATTAGCAATCAGCCCCAGCATTTT